This TCR beta chain was retrieved from a study of blood T cell repertoires in COVID-19. Background on the study: From the United States, Italy and Spain came samples of acute and convalescent COVID-19.

Profiled with immunoSEQ multiplex PCR; TCRdb holds only in-frame clones, not every one. The repertoire holds approximately 79,000 clones, with approximately 84% as singletons. With 5 bases clipped from V and 7 bases from J, the junction kept 5 bases outside the gene matches. The CDR3 spans 13 residues. Germline V gene sequence: CDR1 MNHEY, CDR2 SVGAGI. The chain uses TRBV6-5 and TRBJ1-5; 7 bases are a match to TRBD1. This receptor was identified in a man in his fifties with COVID-19, enrolled during active disease. Sequenced material: peripheral blood. CDR3 residues: CASSSNRGQPQHF. As DNA, the CDR3 is TGTGCCAGCAGTAGTAACAGGGGACAGCCCCAGCATTTT.